The 11 T cell receptor beta chains given below trace back to one sample, sequenced in a study of T cell clusters in autoimmune cytopenias (dated by TCRdb to between 2018 and 2021). Each sample's TRB amplification started from 250 to 300 ng of peripheral blood genomic DNA, which corresponds to 35,000 to 45,000 genome equivalents. Sequencing relied on an Illumina MiSeq. To amplify TRB rearrangements, a touch-down multiplex PCR protocol was run with the TRB-A and TRB-B primer pools combined in a single tube. TCRdb reprocessed the reads; each CDR3 protein sequence makes one entry, and DNA is unavailable. This sample's table carries 3,500 to 5,000 distinct CDR3 sequences. Under 15% of the sample comes from the top ten. The source material was peripheral blood. Receptors originate from a human donor with an autoimmune cytopenia or autoimmune hepatitis (not recorded which).

This sequence joins TRBV13 and TRBJ2-1. From germline, CDR1 is PRHDT and CDR2 FYEKMQ (reference sequence). There are 14 residues in the CDR3. CDR3 in amino acids: CASSLGIHENEQFF.

This sequence joins TRBV27 and TRBJ1-5; TCRdb returns TRBD1, unconfirmable since there is no DNA. The germline CDR1 and CDR2 sequences are MNHEY and SMNVEV (reference sequence). CDR3 length: 14 amino acids. This CDR3 reads CASSAGWLNQPQHF.

V usage is TRBV7-2 and J usage is TRBJ2-7; the TRBD1 assignment by TCRdb is unverifiable without DNA. The CDR3 spans 15 residues. Germline CDR1 SGHTA, CDR2 FQGNSA. CDR3 residues: CASRYYTGGSYEQYF.

The chain employs TRBV11-2 and TRBJ2-3; the TCRdb call, TRBD2, lacks DNA for checking. The CDR3 contains 17 residues. CDR1 and CDR2 (germline): SGHAT, FQNNGV. The CDR3: CASSLAPLAGVADTQYF.

This sequence joins TRBV7-2 and TRBJ2-7. The CDR3 totals 16 residues. CDR1 SGHTA and CDR2 FQGNSA come from the germline V gene. The CDR3 sequence is CASSLLPELSSYEQYF.

This clonotype ranks as medium-sized (0.01 to 0.1%) in terms of frequency. The rearrangement uses TRBV30 and TRBJ2-2; without DNA, the TCRdb call of TRBD1 cannot be checked. The CDR3 is 13 amino acids. From germline, CDR1 is GTSNPN and CDR2 SVGIG (reference sequence). Here the CDR3 reads CAWSATGTGELFF.

The chain is built from TRBV29-1 and TRBJ2-1; without DNA, the TCRdb call of TRBD2 cannot be checked. Germline CDR1 reads SQVTM; CDR2 reads ANQGSEA. This CDR3 is 13 amino acids long. This CDR3 is CSVKLAGVYEQFF.

This clonotype is classed as medium-sized (0.01 to 0.1%) by frequency. The chain employs TRBV29-1 and TRBJ1-3. This CDR3 is built from 18 residues. Germline V gene lookup returns CDR1 SQVTM and CDR2 ANQGSEA. The CDR3 here is CSVEDRPKRTFWGNTIYF.

According to its frequency, this clonotype is medium-sized. Here the CDR3 reads CASNDGAAYEQYF. V usage is TRBV5-6 and J usage is TRBJ2-7; TCRdb returns TRBD1, unconfirmable since there is no DNA. The CDR3 has 13 residues. Germline assignment: CDR1 SGHDT and CDR2 YYEEEE.

This clonotype counts as medium-sized by frequency. This chain joins TRBV19 and TRBJ2-4; TCRdb designates TRBD1, a call that cannot be tested without DNA. Per the germline V gene, CDR1 is LNHDA and CDR2 is SQIVND (reference sequence). The CDR3 sequence is 15 residues long. CDR3 loop: CASSAAGQVKNIQYF.

The chain recombines TRBV30 with TRBJ2-4; TCRdb designates TRBD2, a call that cannot be tested without DNA. The V gene's germline CDR1 is GTSNPN and CDR2 SVGIG (reference sequence). The CDR3 extends over 15 amino acids. CDR3 loop: CAWRLAGGLGNIQYF.